This passage covers 32 T cell receptor beta chains from one sample sequenced in a study of T cells in Graves' hyperthyroidism and ophthalmopathy. RNA transcripts gave rise to amplified TCR beta CDR3 regions. Primed by the HTBI set, a first-round RT-PCR was run on the TCR CDR3. TCRdb reprocessed the multiplex PCR reads with MiXCR, giving one entry per CDR3 protein. The data contain 700,000 or so distinct CDR3 sequences, roughly 14% of them singletons. What was sequenced was blood. These receptors were obtained from a woman in her 50s with Graves' ophthalmopathy.

This clonotype was seen repeatedly, ten times or more. V gene TRBV7-9 combines with J gene TRBJ2-3; possibly TRBD2 for D (5 bases). CDR1 and CDR2 (germline): SEHNR, FQNEAQ (reference sequence). V lost 4 bases to trimming and J lost 1 base, with 18 bases between them. The CDR3 is made up of 17 amino acids. CDR3 loop: CASSYQEASRGTDTQYF. The CDR3 DNA reads TGTGCCAGCAGCTACCAGGAGGCTAGCCGTGGCACAGATACGCAGTATTTT.

The chain uses TRBV6-2 or TRBV6-3 and TRBJ2-1, with 8 bases that match TRBD2. V lost 2 bases, J lost 9 bases, and 12 bases stayed unmatched. This CDR3 is built from 16 residues. Per the germline V gene, CDR1 is MNHEY and CDR2 is SVGEGT. CDR3 sequence: CASSYGSGSSLGEQFF. The CDR3 DNA follows: TGTGCCAGCAGTTACGGAAGCGGGAGTTCGCTTGGTGAGCAGTTCTTC.

V and J are TRBV24-1 and TRBJ2-3; D tentatively fits TRBD1 or TRBD2 (5 bases each). Germline loops: CDR1 KGHDR, CDR2 SFDVKD. The CDR3 sequence is 16 residues long. V was trimmed by 1 base and J by 1 base, leaving 11 bases between them. CDR3 residues: CATSDLRGRGTDTQYF. Here the CDR3 DNA reads TGTGCCACCAGTGATTTACGGGGCCGAGGCACAGATACGCAGTATTTT.

In this sample, this clonotype turned up many times. The chain carries TRBV11-2 and TRBJ2-1; the match to TRBD1 covers 8 bases. The CDR3 loop spans 16 amino acids. The ends lost 4 bases at V and 1 base at J; junction bases unmatched: 6. CDR1 and CDR2 (germline): SGHAT, FQNNGV. The CDR3 protein is CASSSGQGRSYNEQFF. DNA of the CDR3: TGTGCCAGCAGCTCTGGACAGGGAAGGTCCTACAATGAGCAGTTCTTC.

The DNA for the CDR3 is TGTGCCAGCAGTTACTCGGGACTAGCGGGAGGCCTTAACAATGAGCAGTTCTTC. It codes for CASSYSGLAGGLNNEQFF. The V and J genes are TRBV6-5 and TRBJ2-1; TRBD2 aligns across 15 bases. Trimming at V came to 0 bases and at J to 5 bases, leaving 5 bases not matched to a gene. Per germline, CDR1 MNHEY and CDR2 SVGAGI. This CDR3 has 18 residues.

This clonotype occurred many times. V and J are TRBV27 and TRBJ2-7; a weak D match, TRBD2 (6 bases). From germline, CDR1 is MNHEY and CDR2 SMNVEV (reference sequence). This CDR3 spans 17 amino acids. Trimming pared 3 bases from V and 6 bases from J, leaving 24 bases between. CDR3 in amino acids: CASSFRRAALASSEQYF. The DNA for the CDR3 is TGTGCCAGCAGTTTTCGCAGGGCCGCACTAGCCTCCAGCGAGCAGTACTTC.

In this sample, this clonotype turned up many times. The chain recombines TRBV6-2 or TRBV6-3 with TRBJ2-5, with a weak D call TRBD2 (5 bases). Germline V lookup: CDR1 MNHEY, CDR2 SVGEGT. This CDR3 is built from 13 residues. V lost 8 bases to trimming and J lost 4 bases, with 14 bases between them. CDR3 residues: CASGGGMGETQYF. The DNA of the CDR3 is TGTGCCAGCGGTGGAGGTATGGGAGAGACCCAGTACTTC.

The rearrangement uses TRBV18 and TRBJ1-6; the D is unclear. Germline loops: CDR1 KGHSH, CDR2 LQKENI. CDR3 length equals 14 residues. The ends were cut back, 3 bases at V and 4 bases at J, with 7 bases in the middle. The CDR3 DNA reads TGTGCCAGCTCACCTGGCAGTTATAATTCACCCCTCCACTTT. Translation gives CASSPGSYNSPLHF.

This clonotype was counted many times. This sequence joins TRBV28 and TRBJ1-1; D is ambiguous. V was trimmed by 7 bases and J by 1 base, leaving 13 bases between them. Germline V lookup: CDR1 MDHEN, CDR2 SYDVKM. This CDR3 has 14 residues. The CDR3 reads CASTPDTANTEAFF. For the CDR3, the DNA is TGTGCCAGCACTCCAGACACAGCGAACACTGAAGCTTTCTTT.

The sample holds a few counts of this clonotype. The chain has TRBV5-1 and TRBJ2-7; TRBD2 matches 8 bases. The germline gives CDR1 SGHRS, CDR2 YFSETQ. The CDR3 spans 15 residues. J gave up 4 bases and V 2 bases, and 8 bases lay outside the gene matches. CDR3 protein: CASSLEAGAVYEQYF. The CDR3 DNA reads as TGCGCCAGCAGCTTAGAAGCGGGAGCGGTTTACGAGCAGTACTTC. Combining the CDR3 with reference TRBV5-1 and TRBJ2-7 gives the whole variable domain KAGVTQTPRYLIKTRGQQVTLSCSPISGHRSVSWYQQTPGQGLQFLFEYFSETQRNKGNFPGRFSGRQFSNSRSEMNVSTLELGDSALYLCASSLEAGAVYEQYFGPGTRLTVT.

This clonotype was seen at least ten times. The rearrangement links TRBV30 to TRBJ1-4, with D possibly being TRBD1 (5 bases). V lost 6 bases to trimming and J lost 0 bases, with 14 bases between them. The CDR3 length is 15 residues. Germline CDR1 GTSNPN, CDR2 SVGIG (reference sequence). The CDR3 nucleotides read TGTGCCTGTGCCAGGGTTGGGGCAACTAATGAAAAACTGTTTTTT. It is translated as CACARVGATNEKLFF.

V gene TRBV4-1 combines with J gene TRBJ2-1; D is uncertain. Trimming cost V 4 bases and J 4 bases, with 14 bases left between them. This CDR3 is 15 amino acids long. Germline loops: CDR1 MGHRA, CDR2 YSYEKL. The CDR3 nucleotides are TGCGCCAGCAGCCGCCCTCCTGGCGGATACAATGAGCAGTTCTTC. This gives the protein CASSRPPGGYNEQFF.

The table lists this clonotype with many counts. The CDR3, as DNA: TGTGCCTGGAGTGTGTCACGGACTAGCGGGAGCGGAGATACGCAGTATTTT. Translation: CAWSVSRTSGSGDTQYF. This chain uses TRBV30 with TRBJ2-3, with 13 bases aligning to TRBD2. The CDR3 runs 17 residues. After removal of 0 bases from V and 5 bases from J, the junction contained 8 bases not matched to a gene. Germline-derived CDR1 and CDR2 are GTSNPN and SVGIG (reference sequence).

There are many counts of this clonotype. V is TRBV3-1 and J is TRBJ2-1, with 7 bases lining up with TRBD2. The trim removed 4 bases at V and 3 bases at J, leaving 15 bases unmatched. CDR1 is LGHDT, CDR2 YNNKEL, per germline (reference sequence). The CDR3 extends over 18 amino acids. The CDR3 region has the DNA TGTGCCAGCAGCCCCCGGTCCGGGCGGGAGATGCTCTACAATGAGCAGTTCTTC. Translated: CASSPRSGREMLYNEQFF.

This clonotype was recorded a few times. Being one base from a much bigger clone, this may be a read error. The chain uses TRBV7-8 and TRBJ1-1; the D is unclear. Germline CDR1 and CDR2: SGHVS and FQNEAQ. This CDR3 spans 15 amino acids. Between the trimmed V and J ends, which lost 6 bases and 1 base, there was a span of 15 bases. Here the CDR3 reads CASRQITGANTEAFF. The CDR3 nucleotides read TGTGCCAGCAGACAAATCACCGGTGCGAACACTGAAGCTTTCTTT. Full variable domain (missing parts from reference TRBV7-8 and TRBJ1-1): GAGVSQSPRYKVAKRGQDVALRCDPISGHVSLFWYQQALGQGPEFLTYFQNEAQLDKSGLPSDRFFAERPEGSVSTLKIQRTQQEDSAVYLCASRQITGANTEAFFGQGTRLTVV.

This clonotype was counted many times. The chain uses TRBV28 and TRBJ2-1, with a tentative D call TRBD2 (5 bases). CDR3 length: 16 amino acids. Germline CDR1 and CDR2: MDHEN and SYDVKM. V lost 5 bases to trimming and J lost 2 bases, with 16 bases between them. CDR3 coding DNA: TGTGCCAGCAGTCCCAAACTAGGTGGAACCTACAATGAGCAGTTCTTC. The encoded protein is CASSPKLGGTYNEQFF.

The V and J genes are TRBV25-1 and TRBJ2-7; D not resolved. Looked up from germline, CDR1 is MGHDK and CDR2 is SYGVNS. There are 12 residues in the CDR3. Trimming left V 4 bases short and J 6 bases short, with 10 bases between. The CDR3, as DNA: TGTGCCAGCAGTGTCTCGGCGGCCGAGCAGTACTTC. Translating it yields CASSVSAAEQYF.

This clonotype was detected many times. The genes are TRBV7-8 and TRBJ2-1; D remains unclear. CDR1 and CDR2 (germline): SGHVS, FQNEAQ. Trimming left V 1 base short and J 6 bases short, with 16 bases between. The CDR3 sequence is 16 residues long. The CDR3 is CASSLVGINSVNEQFF. Written as DNA, the CDR3 is TGTGCCAGCAGCTTAGTGGGGATCAATTCGGTCAATGAGCAGTTCTTC.

There are many counts of this clonotype. CDR3 in DNA: TGTGCCACCAGTGACTCTAGCGCCCAAGAGACCCAGTACTTC. Translation gives CATSDSSAQETQYF. The chain carries TRBV24-1 and TRBJ2-5; TRBD2 is a possible D gene (6 bases). The germline V gene has CDR1 KGHDR and CDR2 SFDVKD. The CDR3 contains 14 residues. V gave up 4 bases and J gave up 1 base, with 9 bases separating them.

The chain is built from TRBV19 and TRBJ1-1; TRBD1 agrees at 7 bases. V was clipped by 1 base and J by 5 bases; unmatched bases: 7. CDR3 length: 15 amino acids. The germline gives CDR1 LNHDA, CDR2 SQIVND (reference sequence). CDR3 nucleotide sequence: TGTGCCAGTAGTATAGGAACAGGGGAGTTAACTGAAGCTTTCTTT. Encoded protein: CASSIGTGELTEAFF.

This clonotype was seen a handful of times. This chain joins TRBV20-1 and TRBJ2-2, with no clear D. Trimming took off 3 bases at V and 7 bases at J, with 9 bases between the two ends. Germline V CDR1 and CDR2: DFQATT, SNEGSKA (reference sequence). The CDR3 length is 12 residues. The CDR3 reads CSARASHGELFF. The CDR3 nucleotides read TGCAGTGCTAGGGCTAGTCACGGGGAGCTGTTTTTT.

This clonotype was detected ten times or more. This chain uses TRBV28 with TRBJ1-1; 8 bases line up with TRBD1. The ends lost 3 bases at V and 11 bases at J; junction bases unmatched: 8. This CDR3 has 13 amino acids. Germline assignment: CDR1 MDHEN and CDR2 SYDVKM. CDR3 sequence reads: CASSFPDRGLAFF. As DNA, the CDR3 is TGTGCCAGCAGTTTCCCAGACAGGGGTCTGGCTTTCTTT.

This clonotype was seen at least ten times. This chain uses TRBV12-3 or TRBV12-4 with TRBJ1-1; D is unclear. Trimming pared 3 bases from V and 5 bases from J, leaving 7 bases between. CDR3 length equals 12 residues. In DNA, the CDR3 is TGTGCCAGCAGTTTTCGGGAGACTGAAGCTTTCTTT. Its translation is CASSFRETEAFF.

This clonotype was recorded many times. The chain combines TRBV27 with TRBJ1-2, with 9 positions matching TRBD1. The germline CDR1 and CDR2 sequences are MNHEY and SMNVEV (reference sequence). This CDR3 is 13 amino acids long. V lost 5 bases and J lost 5; bases outside the gene matches: 3. Here the CDR3 reads CASSGQGQYGYTF. The CDR3 DNA sequence: TGTGCCAGCAGTGGACAGGGGCAGTATGGCTACACCTTC.

On this clonotype itself: Being one base from a much bigger clone, this may be a read error. This sequence joins TRBV12-3 or TRBV12-4 and TRBJ2-3; D not resolved. The CDR3 is 14 residues long. V shed 10 bases and J shed 0 bases, with 14 bases lying between them. CDR3 in DNA: TGTGCCACCAGGTGCAGACCTAGCACAGATACGCAGTATTTT. Translation: CATRCRPSTDTQYF.

The gene calls are TRBV30 and TRBJ2-3; TRBD2 matches at 11 bases. This CDR3 has 16 amino acids. Germline CDR1 GTSNPN, CDR2 SVGIG (reference sequence). The trim removed 3 bases at V and 2 bases at J, leaving 7 bases unmatched. The CDR3, as DNA: TGTGCCTGGAGCGCTGGGACTAGCGGATTCACAGATACGCAGTATTTT. Translated, it gives CAWSAGTSGFTDTQYF. Variable domain in full (rest from reference TRBV30 and TRBJ2-3): SQTIHQWPATLVQPVGSPLSLECTVEGTSNPNLYWYRQAAGRGLQLLFYSVGIGQISSEVPQNLSASRPQDRQFILSSKKLLLSDSGFYLCAWSAGTSGFTDTQYFGPGTRLTVL.

This clonotype came up many times. This chain connects TRBV28 to TRBJ1-5; 7 nucleotides align to TRBD1. Per the germline V gene, CDR1 is MDHEN and CDR2 is SYDVKM. The CDR3 covers 20 residues. V dropped 5 bases and J dropped 4; count of bases not matched to a gene: 23. Here the CDR3 reads CASSPLRETGRILRNQPQHF. The CDR3 nucleotides are TGTGCCAGCAGTCCCCTCCGTGAGACAGGGAGAATTCTCCGTAATCAGCCCCAGCATTTT.

The sample holds many counts of this clonotype. This rearrangement joins TRBV7-2 to TRBJ2-1; no clear D gene. This CDR3 contains 13 residues. Germline lookup yields CDR1 SGHTA and CDR2 FQGNSA. The V and J ends lost 5 bases and 4 bases respectively, with 9 bases between them. This chain's CDR3 is CASSRRSYNEQFF. Written as DNA, the CDR3 is TGTGCCAGCAGCAGGCGGTCATACAATGAGCAGTTCTTC.

This chain joins TRBV5-1 and TRBJ2-7; D perhaps matches TRBD2 (5 bases). The CDR3 length is 15 residues. Trimming took 4 bases from V and 0 from J, leaving 14 bases between them. Germline V lookup: CDR1 SGHRS, CDR2 YFSETQ. In DNA form, the CDR3 reads TGCGCCAGCAGCCCAAACGAGGGTTCCTCCTACGAGCAGTACTTC. This sequence encodes CASSPNEGSSYEQYF. Full variable domain (remainder filled in from reference TRBV5-1 and TRBJ2-7): KAGVTQTPRYLIKTRGQQVTLSCSPISGHRSVSWYQQTPGQGLQFLFEYFSETQRNKGNFPGRFSGRQFSNSRSEMNVSTLELGDSALYLCASSPNEGSSYEQYFGPGTRLTVT.

In this sample, this clonotype turned up a few times. The chain is built from TRBV19 and TRBJ1-4; D remains ambiguous. CDR1 and CDR2 from the germline V gene are LNHDA and SQIVND (reference sequence). The CDR3 is 15 residues long. Trimming shortened V by 7 bases and J by 6 bases, and 18 bases separated the two germline ends. This chain's CDR3 is CASTASSRRDEKLFF. CDR3 coding DNA: TGTGCCAGTACTGCTTCGTCCCGGAGGGATGAAAAACTGTTTTTT.

This clonotype was counted ten times or more. The CDR3 region has the DNA TGTGCCAGCAGTTTGGGCCGGGCTGGTGTCTACAATGAGCAGTTCTTC. This gives the protein CASSLGRAGVYNEQFF. The V and J genes are TRBV28 and TRBJ2-1; D is unresolved. V lost 3 bases, J lost 3 bases, and 15 bases lay in between. The CDR3 consists of 16 residues. Germline V gives CDR1 MDHEN, CDR2 SYDVKM.

This clonotype was picked up a small number of times. This rearrangement joins TRBV6-2 or TRBV6-3 to TRBJ2-3, with D possibly called TRBD1 or TRBD2 (5 bases each). The CDR3 is 15 amino acids. The V gene lost 2 bases and the J gene lost 4 bases, with 13 bases spanning the gap. The germline V gene encodes CDR1 MNHEY and CDR2 SVGEGT. CDR3 coding DNA: TGTGCCAGCAGTTACGGGACCCTTGGGGCAGATACGCAGTATTTT. Translating gives CASSYGTLGADTQYF.